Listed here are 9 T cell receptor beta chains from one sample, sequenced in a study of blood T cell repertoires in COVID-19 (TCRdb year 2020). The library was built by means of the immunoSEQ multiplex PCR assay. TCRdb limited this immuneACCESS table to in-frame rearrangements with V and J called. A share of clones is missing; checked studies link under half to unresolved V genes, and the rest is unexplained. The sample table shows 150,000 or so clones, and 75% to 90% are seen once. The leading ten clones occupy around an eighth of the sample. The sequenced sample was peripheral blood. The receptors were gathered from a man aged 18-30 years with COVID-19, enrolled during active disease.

DNA of the CDR3: TGTGCCAGCAGCCAAGAGGGGACTAGCGGGCCTCTAGCCAAAAACATTCAGTACTTC. It is translated as CASSQEGTSGPLAKNIQYF. The chain uses TRBV14 and TRBJ2-4; 12 positions match TRBD2. The trim removed 0 bases at V and 0 bases at J, leaving 6 bases unmatched. This CDR3 is built from 19 residues. Germline V lookup: CDR1 SGHDN, CDR2 FVKESK.

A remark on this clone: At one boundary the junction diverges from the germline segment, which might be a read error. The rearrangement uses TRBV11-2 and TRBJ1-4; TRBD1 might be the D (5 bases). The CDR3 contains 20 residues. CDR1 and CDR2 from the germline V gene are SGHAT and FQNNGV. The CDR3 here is CASSLDSGGPGRATNEKLLF. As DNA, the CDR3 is TGTGCCAGCAGCTTAGACTCGGGGGGTCCAGGCCGAGCAACTAATGAAAAACTGCTTTTT.

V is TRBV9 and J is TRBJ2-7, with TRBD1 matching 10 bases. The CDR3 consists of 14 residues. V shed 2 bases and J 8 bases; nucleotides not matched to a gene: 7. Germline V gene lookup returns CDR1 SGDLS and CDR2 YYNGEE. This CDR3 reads CASSVTGTGDKQYF. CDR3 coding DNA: TGTGCCAGCAGCGTCACCGGGACAGGGGATAAGCAGTACTTC.

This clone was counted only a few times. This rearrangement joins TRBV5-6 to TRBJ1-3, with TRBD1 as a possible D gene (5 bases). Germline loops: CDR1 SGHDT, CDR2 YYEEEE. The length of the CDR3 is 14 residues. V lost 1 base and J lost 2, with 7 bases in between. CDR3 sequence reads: CASSLSGTGNTIYF. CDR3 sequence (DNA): TGTGCCAGCAGCTTGTCAGGGACTGGAAACACCATATATTTT.

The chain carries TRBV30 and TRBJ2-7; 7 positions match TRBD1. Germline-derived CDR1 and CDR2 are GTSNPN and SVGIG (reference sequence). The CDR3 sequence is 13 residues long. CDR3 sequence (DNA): TGTGGCATATCTCGGGACAGCTCCTACGAGCAGTACTTC. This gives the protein CGISRDSSYEQYF.

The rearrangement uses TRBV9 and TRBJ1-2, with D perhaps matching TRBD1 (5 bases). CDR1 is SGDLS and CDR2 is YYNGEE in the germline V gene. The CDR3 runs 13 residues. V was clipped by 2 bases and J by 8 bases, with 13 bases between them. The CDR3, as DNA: TGTGCCAGCAGCGTCCAGGGAGGGAGCGGCTACACCTTC. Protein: CASSVQGGSGYTF. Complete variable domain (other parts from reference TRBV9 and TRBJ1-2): DSGVTQTPKHLITATGQRVTLRCSPRSGDLSVYWYQQSLDQGLQFLIQYYNGEERAKGNILERFSAQQFPDLHSELNLSSLELGDSALYFCASSVQGGSGYTFGSGTRLTVV.

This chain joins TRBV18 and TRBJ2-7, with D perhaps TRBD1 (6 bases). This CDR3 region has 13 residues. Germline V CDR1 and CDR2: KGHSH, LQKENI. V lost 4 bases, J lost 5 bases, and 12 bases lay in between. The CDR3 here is CASSQQGHHEQYF. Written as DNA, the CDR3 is TGTGCCAGCTCACAACAGGGTCACCACGAGCAGTACTTC. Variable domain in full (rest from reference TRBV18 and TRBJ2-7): NAGVMQNPRHLVRRRGQEARLRCSPMKGHSHVYWYRQLPEEGLKFMVYLQKENIIDESGMPKERFSAEFPKEGPSILRIQQVVRGDSAAYFCASSQQGHHEQYFGPGTRLTVT.

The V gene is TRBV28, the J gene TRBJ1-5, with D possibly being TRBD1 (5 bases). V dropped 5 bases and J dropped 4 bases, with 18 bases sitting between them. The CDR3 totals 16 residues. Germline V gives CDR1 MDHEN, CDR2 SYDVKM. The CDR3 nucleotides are TGTGCCAGCAGTGAAAGGATAGCAAGACAGAATCAGCCCCAGCATTTT. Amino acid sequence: CASSERIARQNQPQHF.

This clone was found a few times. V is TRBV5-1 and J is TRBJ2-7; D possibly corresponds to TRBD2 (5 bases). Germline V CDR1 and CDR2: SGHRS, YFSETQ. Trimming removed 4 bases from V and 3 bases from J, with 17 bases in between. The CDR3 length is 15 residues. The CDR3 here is CASSRSGGKNYEQYF. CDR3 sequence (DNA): TGCGCCAGCAGCCGGAGCGGAGGAAAGAACTACGAGCAGTACTTC.